Listed below are T cell receptor beta chains from one sample, sequenced in a study of blood T cell repertoires in COVID-19. This table comes from immunoSEQ multiplex PCR, and its TCRdb copy is limited to in-frame clones, with some not included. The sample holds 70,000 to 95,000 clones; 85% to 90% are singletons and the top ten take 1.5%. The sample was peripheral blood. These receptor sequences come from a human donor with active COVID-19. The donor label of this sample is uncertain. CDR3s include the opening cysteine and the closing phenylalanine or tryptophan. A D gene is named only where the DNA matches it firmly. Rows may omit the clone size; those that give it use once, few, many or a size class.

J gene | D gene | V gene | clone size | CDR3 DNA | CDR3 protein
TRBJ1-2 | - | TRBV2 | - | TGTGCCAGCACCATCGGGACTGGCTATGGCTACACCTTC | CASTIGTGYGYTF
TRBJ2-7 | TRBD1 | TRBV2 | - | TGTGCCAGCAGTTATCGACAGGGTGGCTACGAGCAGTACTTC | CASSYRQGGYEQYF
TRBJ1-6 | - | TRBV2 | - | TGTGCCAGCAGTGAATTGGGCTCCCGCCACTTT | CASSELGSRHF
TRBJ2-2 | TRBD1 | TRBV11-2 | - | TGTGCCAGCAGCTCCGCAGGGGGTCTCACCGGGGAGCTGTTTTTT | CASSSAGGLTGELFF
TRBJ1-6 | TRBD1 | TRBV24-1 | - | TGTGCCACCAGTGATGACCAGGACAGGAGCTCCTATAATTCACCCCTCCACTTT | CATSDDQDRSSYNSPLHF
TRBJ2-3 | - | TRBV7-6 | - | TGTGCCAGCAGCTTGAGAACTAGCACAGATACGCAGTATTTT | CASSLRTSTDTQYF
TRBJ2-1 | - | TRBV9 | - | TGTGCCAGCAGCGTATATCCAGTATACAATGAGCAGTTCTTC | CASSVYPVYNEQFF
TRBJ1-5 | TRBD1 | TRBV6-5 | - | TGTGCCAGCATTAAAGGACAGGGTGGTTACCCTCGCCAGCATTTT | CASIKGQGGYPRQHF
TRBJ2-6 | - | TRBV13 | - | TGTGCCAGCAGCTCTATAACTCTGTCTGGGGCCAACGTCCTGACTTTC | CASSSITLSGANVLTF
TRBJ1-6 | TRBD1 | TRBV7-9 | few | TGTGCCAGCAGCTCGTGGACAGGGGGCAGGTATAATTCACCCCTCCACTTT | CASSSWTGGRYNSPLHF
TRBJ2-7 | TRBD1 | TRBV19 | - | TGTGCCAGTAGTATTAACAGGGGCCCCTACGAGCAGTACTTC | CASSINRGPYEQYF
TRBJ1-1 | - | TRBV25-1 | - | TGTGCCAGCAGATCAGGGAACACTGAAGCTTTCTTT | CASRSGNTEAFF